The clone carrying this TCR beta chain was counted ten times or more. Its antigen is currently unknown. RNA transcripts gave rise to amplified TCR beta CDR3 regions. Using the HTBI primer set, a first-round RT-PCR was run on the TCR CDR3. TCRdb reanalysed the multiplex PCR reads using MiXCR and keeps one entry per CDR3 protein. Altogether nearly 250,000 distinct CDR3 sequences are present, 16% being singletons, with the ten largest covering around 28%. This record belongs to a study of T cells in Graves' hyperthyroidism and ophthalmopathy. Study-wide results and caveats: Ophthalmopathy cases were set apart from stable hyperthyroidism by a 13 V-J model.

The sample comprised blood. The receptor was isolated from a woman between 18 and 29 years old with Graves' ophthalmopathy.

CDR3 in DNA: TGTGCCAGCGAGGGGACCTACGAGCAGTACTTC. It codes for CASEGTYEQYF. V usage is TRBV7-9 and J usage is TRBJ2-7; D possibly matches TRBD1 or TRBD2 (5 bases each). The CDR3 runs 11 residues. V lost 8 bases, J lost 2 bases, and 7 bases lay in between. CDR1 and CDR2 (germline): SEHNR, FQNEAQ (reference sequence).